This T cell receptor beta chain originates from a study of Ad26.COV2.S vaccination and SARS-CoV-2 variants. Study context: Dosing was one shot or two shots 56 days apart.

The germline V gene encodes CDR1 SEHNR and CDR2 FQNEAQ (reference sequence). The CDR3 runs to 16 residues. The V gene lost 2 bases and the J gene lost 3 bases, with 15 bases spanning the gap. As to treatment: 19 received Ad26.COV2.S at low or high dose, single or two shots; about 5 received placebo; per-sample allocation not given. All samples were drawn on day 63, counting from the first vaccine or placebo injection. Ad26.COV2.S expressed prefusion-stabilized spike from the original Wuhan strain. The protocol was immunoSEQ multiplex PCR, while the TCRdb copy is restricted to in-frame clones and leaves out a portion. The sample lists fewer than 500,000 clones, roughly nine tenths occurring once.

The material sequenced was peripheral blood, taken in a trial of Ad26.COV2.S vaccine versus placebo. The chain joins TRBV7-9 to TRBJ2-3, with TRBD1 as a possible D gene (6 bases). The TCR originated in a person aged 18 to 65 who received the Ad26.COV2.S COVID-19 vaccine or a placebo. CDR3 in amino acids: CASSLWGLGVTDTQYF. CDR3 nucleotide sequence: TGTGCCAGCAGCTTATGGGGGCTGGGAGTTACAGATACGCAGTATTTT.